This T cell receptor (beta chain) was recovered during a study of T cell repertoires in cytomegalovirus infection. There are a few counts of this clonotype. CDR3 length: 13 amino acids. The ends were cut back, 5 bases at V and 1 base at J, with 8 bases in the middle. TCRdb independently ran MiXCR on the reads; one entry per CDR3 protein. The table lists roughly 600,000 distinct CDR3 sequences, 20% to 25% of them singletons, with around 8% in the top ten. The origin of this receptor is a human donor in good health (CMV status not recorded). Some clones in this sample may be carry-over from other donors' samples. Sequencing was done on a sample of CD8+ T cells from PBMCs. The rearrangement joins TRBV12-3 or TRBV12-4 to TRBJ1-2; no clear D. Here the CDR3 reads CASSDTVNYGYTF. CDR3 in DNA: TGTGCCAGCAGTGATACAGTTAACTATGGCTACACCTTC.